This T cell receptor (beta chain) was sequenced for a study of sequential checkpoint blockade in melanoma. Study as a whole: Randomization was 1:1 between first-line nivolumab→ipilimumab and ipilimumab→nivolumab. After both sequences, patients received maintenance nivolumab.

The method was immunoSEQ multiplex PCR; TCRdb's version includes in-frame clones alone and lacks a portion of them. The sample has about 19,000 clones; around 78% are singletons. The length of the CDR3 is 13 residues. Germline V gene sequence: CDR1 MRHNA, CDR2 SNTAGT. Trimming took 2 bases from V and 10 from J; bases not matched to a gene: 3. Documented treatment: randomized to nivolumab then ipilimumab (arm A) or the reverse (arm B). None of the patients previously received DNA-damaging chemotherapy. PBMC sorting kept live CD3+CD8+ cells without CD19 or CD56. This clone is classed as medium-sized. Sample: CD8+ T cells sorted from blood (inferred from file names), taken from a patient given nivolumab and ipilimumab in sequence. V usage is TRBV6-4 and J usage is TRBJ2-1; 9 bases agree with TRBD2. This TCR came from a human donor with melanoma. The chain's CDR3 is CASSDGLAGEQFF. DNA for the CDR3: TGTGCCAGCAGTGACGGGCTAGCGGGAGAGCAGTTCTTC.